This T cell receptor beta chain was sequenced during a study of blood T cell repertoires in COVID-19. Study details: Sites in the United States, Italy and Spain provided acute and convalescent COVID-19 samples.

As processed by the authors: The assay estimated nucleated cells by amplifying reference gene primers. Sequencing was performed with immunoSEQ multiplex PCR; in TCRdb, only in-frame clones are kept and a portion is missing. V and J calls plus clone size are reproduced from that table; the DNA served to infer D and trimming. There are approximately 70,000 clones in the sample; about four fifths occur only once, and roughly 4.5% lies in the top ten. The CDR3 covers 16 residues. V lost 3 bases and J lost 5; bases outside the gene matches: 11. The germline V gene encodes CDR1 SGDLS and CDR2 YYNGEE. The sample was peripheral blood. V and J are TRBV9 and TRBJ2-3; 8 positions match TRBD2. The TCR comes from a woman aged 60-75 years with acute or convalescent COVID-19. Here the CDR3 reads CASSGRSGGLGDTQYF. CDR3 in DNA: TGTGCCAGCAGCGGGCGCAGCGGGGGCCTCGGAGATACGCAGTATTTT. Full variable domain (rest looked up from reference TRBV9 and TRBJ2-3): DSGVTQTPKHLITATGQRVTLRCSPRSGDLSVYWYQQSLDQGLQFLIQYYNGEERAKGNILERFSAQQFPDLHSELNLSSLELGDSALYFCASSGRSGGLGDTQYFGPGTRLTVL.